This entry concerns a single T cell receptor beta chain. What it binds is not known. The sample comes from a study of T cell responses to AZD1222 COVID-19 vaccine. Overall study results and limits: Sampled repertoires all dated from after the peak T cell response. Receipt of two AZD1222 doses was followed by a rise in Spike-specific TCR breadth and depth. Reports say nearly half of spike-specific TCRs go after unmutated variant regions. The donor cohort was predominantly white British with a female majority, and clonal diversity may have been underestimated.

Trimming left V 6 bases short and J 11 bases short, with 13 bases between. Germline V lookup: CDR1 MNHEY, CDR2 SVGAGI. The CDR3 extends over 11 amino acids. Sequenced by immunoSEQ multiplex PCR; TCRdb stores in-frame clones only, minus some. The sample holds 100,000 to 150,000 clones, 80% to 95% seen once. The sample consisted of peripheral blood, taken 28 days after the second AZD1222 dose. The V gene is TRBV6-5, the J gene TRBJ2-5, with D unclear. The receptor's source is an adult who received the AZD1222 COVID-19 vaccine. The CDR3 coding sequence is TGTGCCAGCAGCACCGCCGGGCAGCAGTACTTC. Amino acids: CASSTAGQQYF.